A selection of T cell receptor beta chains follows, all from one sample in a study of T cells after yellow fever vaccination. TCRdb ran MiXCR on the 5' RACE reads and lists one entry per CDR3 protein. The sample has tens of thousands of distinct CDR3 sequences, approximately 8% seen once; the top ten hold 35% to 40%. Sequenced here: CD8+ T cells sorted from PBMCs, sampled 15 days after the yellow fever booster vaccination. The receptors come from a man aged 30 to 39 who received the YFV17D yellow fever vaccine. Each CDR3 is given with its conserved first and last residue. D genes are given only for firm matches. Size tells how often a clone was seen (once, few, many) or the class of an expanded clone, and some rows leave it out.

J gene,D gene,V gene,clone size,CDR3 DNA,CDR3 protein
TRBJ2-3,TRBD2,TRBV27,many,TGTGCCAGCAGTTCTCTAGAGATCTGGCAGCGGGAAGGGGTGGATACGCAGTATTTT,CASSSLEIWQREGVDTQYF
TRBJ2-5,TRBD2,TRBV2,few,TGTGCCAGCAGTGAACTCGCGGGGGGGCAAGAGACCCAGTACTTC,CASSELAGGQETQYF
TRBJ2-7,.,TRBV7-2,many,TGTGCCAGCAGCTTAGGTGGATTGGGCGAGCAGTACTTC,CASSLGGLGEQYF
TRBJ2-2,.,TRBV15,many,TGTGCCACCAGCAGAGACGTCCCAGGAACCGGGGAGCTGTTTTTT,CATSRDVPGTGELFF
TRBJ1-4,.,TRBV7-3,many,TGTGCCAGGCCGGGACCGGGGCCGATTAATGAAAAACTGTTTTTT,CARPGPGPINEKLFF
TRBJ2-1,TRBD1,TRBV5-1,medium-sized,TGCGCCAGCAGCTTGGATGCCCGGGACAGCTTCTACAATGAGCAGTTCTTC,CASSLDARDSFYNEQFF
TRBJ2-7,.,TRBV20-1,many,TGCAGTGCTAGTAGTCCAACCACACCGGTCAACGAGCAGTACTTC,CSASSPTTPVNEQYF
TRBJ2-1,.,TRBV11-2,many,TGTGCCAGCAGAGGACCCTGGGACAATGAGCAGTTCTTC,CASRGPWDNEQFF
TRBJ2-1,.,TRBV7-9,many,TGTGCCAGCAGCTTAGTCGGGGTTCGAGGGTCCTACAATGAGCAGTTCTTC,CASSLVGVRGSYNEQFF
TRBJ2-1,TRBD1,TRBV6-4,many,TGTGCCAGCAGTGAGGGACAGGGGGCATCCAATGAGCAGTTCTTC,CASSEGQGASNEQFF
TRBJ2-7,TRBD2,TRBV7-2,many,TGTGCCAGCAGCTTCAGGGGGGGACTAGCTTCCTACGAGCAGTACTTC,CASSFRGGLASYEQYF
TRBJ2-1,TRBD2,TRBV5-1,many,TGCGCCAGCAGCTTGGCTACTAGCGGGAGAAATGAGCAGTTCTTC,CASSLATSGRNEQFF
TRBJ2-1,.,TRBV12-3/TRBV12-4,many,TGTGCCAGCAGCCCGGGGTTCATCTATCACTTAGGGCAGTTCTTC,CASSPGFIYHLGQFF
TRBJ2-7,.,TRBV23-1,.,TGCGCCAGCAGTCAACCTCGCCAGCGGGTGAGGTACGAGCAGTACTTC,CASSQPRQRVRYEQYF
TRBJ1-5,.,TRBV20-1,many,TGCAGTGCTAGAGATCTTGGTTTACGAGGCAATCAGCCCCAGCATTTT,CSARDLGLRGNQPQHF
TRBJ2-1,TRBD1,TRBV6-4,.,TGTGCCAGCAGTGACTCGGCAGGGGGCAATAATGAGCAGTTCTTC,CASSDSAGGNNEQFF